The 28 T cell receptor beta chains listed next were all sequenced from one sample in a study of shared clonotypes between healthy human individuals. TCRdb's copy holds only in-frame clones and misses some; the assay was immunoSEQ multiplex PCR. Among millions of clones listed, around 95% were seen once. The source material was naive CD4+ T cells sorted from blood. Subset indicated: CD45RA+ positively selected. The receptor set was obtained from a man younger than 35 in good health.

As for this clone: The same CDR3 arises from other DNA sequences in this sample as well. CDR3 in DNA: TGTGCCTGGAGGGGGGCTAACTATGGCTACACCTTC. Its protein is CAWRGANYGYTF. This sequence joins TRBV30 and TRBJ1-2; TRBD1 is a possible D gene (5 bases). Germline CDR1 is GTSNPN and CDR2 is SVGIG (reference sequence). CDR3 length: 12 amino acids. Deletions cut 3 bases from V and 0 bases from J, with 5 bases between.

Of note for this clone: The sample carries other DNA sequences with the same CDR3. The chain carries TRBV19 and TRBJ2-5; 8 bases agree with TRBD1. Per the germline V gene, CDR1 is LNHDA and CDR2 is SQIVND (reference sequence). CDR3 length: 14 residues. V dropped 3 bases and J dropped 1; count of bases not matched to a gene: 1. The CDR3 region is CASSIGQGQETQYF. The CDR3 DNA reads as TGTGCCAGTAGTATCGGACAGGGCCAAGAGACCCAGTACTTC.

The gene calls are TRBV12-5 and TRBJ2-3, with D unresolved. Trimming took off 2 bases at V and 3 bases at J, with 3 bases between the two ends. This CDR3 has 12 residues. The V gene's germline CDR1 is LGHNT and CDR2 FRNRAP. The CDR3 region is CASGLKTDTQYF. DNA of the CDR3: TGTGCTAGTGGTTTGAAAACAGATACGCAGTATTTT.

Here the CDR3 reads CASRWQSNTDTQYF. CDR3 DNA sequence: TGTGCCAGCAGGTGGCAGAGTAACACAGATACGCAGTATTTT. V usage is TRBV6-6 and J usage is TRBJ2-3; unclear D gene. The CDR3 is 14 amino acids. CDR1 and CDR2 from the germline V gene are MNHNY and SVGAGI (reference sequence). Trimming removed 6 bases at V and 2 bases at J, with 12 bases between.

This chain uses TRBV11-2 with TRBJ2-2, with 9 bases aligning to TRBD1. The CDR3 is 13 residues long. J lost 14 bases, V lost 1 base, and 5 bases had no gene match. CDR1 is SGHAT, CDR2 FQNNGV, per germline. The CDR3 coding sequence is TGTGCCAGCAGCTTAGGGGGACAGGGTGCCCTGTTTTTT. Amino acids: CASSLGGQGALFF. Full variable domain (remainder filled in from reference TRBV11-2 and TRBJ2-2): EAGVAQSPRYKIIEKRQSVAFWCNPISGHATLYWYQQILGQGPKLLIQFQNNGVVDDSQLPKDRFSAERLKGVDSTLKIQPAKLEDSAVYLCASSLGGQGALFFGEGSRLTVL.

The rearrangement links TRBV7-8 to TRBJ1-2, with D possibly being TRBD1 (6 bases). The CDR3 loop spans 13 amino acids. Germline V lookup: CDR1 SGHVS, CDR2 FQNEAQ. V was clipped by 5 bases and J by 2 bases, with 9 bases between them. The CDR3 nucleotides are TGTGCCAGCAGCCGAACAGGGAACTATGGCTACACCTTC. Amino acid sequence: CASSRTGNYGYTF.

The CDR3 region is CASSYARQGASYEQYF. CDR3 nucleotide sequence: TGTGCCAGCAGTTACGCGAGACAGGGGGCGTCCTACGAGCAGTACTTC. The chain joins TRBV6-5 to TRBJ2-7; 10 bases fit TRBD1. V lost 2 bases, J lost 1 base, and 5 bases stayed unmatched. Germline V gene data show CDR1 as MNHEY and CDR2 as SVGAGI. The CDR3 runs 16 residues.

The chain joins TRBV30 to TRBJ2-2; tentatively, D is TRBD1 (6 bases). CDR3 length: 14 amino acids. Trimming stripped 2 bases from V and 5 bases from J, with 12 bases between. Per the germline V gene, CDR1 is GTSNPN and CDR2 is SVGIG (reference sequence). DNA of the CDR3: TGTGCCTGGAGTCCAGGGGCACGTACCGGGGAGCTGTTTTTT. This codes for CAWSPGARTGELFF. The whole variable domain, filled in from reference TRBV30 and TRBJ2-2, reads SQTIHQWPATLVQPVGSPLSLECTVEGTSNPNLYWYRQAAGRGLQLLFYSVGIGQISSEVPQNLSASRPQDRQFILSSKKLLLSDSGFYLCAWSPGARTGELFFGEGSRLTVL.

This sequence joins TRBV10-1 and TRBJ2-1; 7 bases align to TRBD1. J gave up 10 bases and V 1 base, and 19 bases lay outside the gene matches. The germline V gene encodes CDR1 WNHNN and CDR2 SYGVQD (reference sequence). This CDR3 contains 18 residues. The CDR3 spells CASSEFSPRQGRSVEQFF. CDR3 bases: TGCGCCAGCAGTGAGTTTTCTCCCCGACAGGGACGGAGCGTGGAGCAGTTCTTC.

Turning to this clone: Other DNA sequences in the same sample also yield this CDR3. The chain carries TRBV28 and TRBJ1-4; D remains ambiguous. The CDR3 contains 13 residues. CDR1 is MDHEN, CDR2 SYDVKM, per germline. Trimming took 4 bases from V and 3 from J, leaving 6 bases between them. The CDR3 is CASSSGANEKLFF. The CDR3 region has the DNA TGTGCCAGCAGTTCTGGGGCTAATGAAAAACTGTTTTTT.

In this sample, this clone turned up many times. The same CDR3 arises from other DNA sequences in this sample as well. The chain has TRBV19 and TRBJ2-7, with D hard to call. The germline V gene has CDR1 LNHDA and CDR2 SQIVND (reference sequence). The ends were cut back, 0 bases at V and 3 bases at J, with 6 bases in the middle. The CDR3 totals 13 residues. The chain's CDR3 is CASSIEGGYEQYF. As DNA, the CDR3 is TGTGCCAGTAGTATAGAAGGCGGCTACGAGCAGTACTTC.

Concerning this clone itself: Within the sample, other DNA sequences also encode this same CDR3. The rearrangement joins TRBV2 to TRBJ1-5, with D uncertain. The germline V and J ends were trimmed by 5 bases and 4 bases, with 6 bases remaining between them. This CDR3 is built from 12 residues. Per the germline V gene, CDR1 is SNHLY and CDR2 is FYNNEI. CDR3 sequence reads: CASSRENQPQHF. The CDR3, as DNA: TGTGCCAGCAGTCGGGAAAATCAGCCCCAGCATTTT.

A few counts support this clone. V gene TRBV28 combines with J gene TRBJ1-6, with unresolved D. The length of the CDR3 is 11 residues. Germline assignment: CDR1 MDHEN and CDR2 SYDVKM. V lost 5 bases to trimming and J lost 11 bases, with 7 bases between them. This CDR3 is CASSDLAPLHF. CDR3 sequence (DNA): TGTGCCAGCAGTGACTTGGCACCCCTCCACTTT.

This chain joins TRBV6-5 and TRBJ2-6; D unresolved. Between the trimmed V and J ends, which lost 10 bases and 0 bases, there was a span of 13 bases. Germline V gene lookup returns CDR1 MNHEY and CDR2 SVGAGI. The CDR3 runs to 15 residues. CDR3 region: CATLPSYSGANVLTF. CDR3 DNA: TGTGCCACACTACCCAGTTACTCTGGGGCCAACGTCCTGACTTTC.

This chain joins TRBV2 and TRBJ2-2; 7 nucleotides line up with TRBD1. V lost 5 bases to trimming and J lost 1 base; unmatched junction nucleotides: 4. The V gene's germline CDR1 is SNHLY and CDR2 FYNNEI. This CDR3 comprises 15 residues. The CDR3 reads CASSPDRRNTGELFF. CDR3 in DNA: TGTGCCAGCAGTCCGGACAGGAGGAACACCGGGGAGCTGTTTTTT.

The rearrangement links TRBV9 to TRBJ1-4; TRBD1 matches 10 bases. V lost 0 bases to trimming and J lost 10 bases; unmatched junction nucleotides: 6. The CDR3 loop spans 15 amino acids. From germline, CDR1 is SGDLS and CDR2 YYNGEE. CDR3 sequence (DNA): TGTGCCAGCAGCGTAGGGGGACAGGGGACCGGAAAACTGTTTTTT. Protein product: CASSVGGQGTGKLFF.

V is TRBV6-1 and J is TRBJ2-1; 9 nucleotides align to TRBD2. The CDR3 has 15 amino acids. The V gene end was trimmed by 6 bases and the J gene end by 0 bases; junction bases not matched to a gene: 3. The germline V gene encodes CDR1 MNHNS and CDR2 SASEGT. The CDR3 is CASRVSGGSYNEQFF. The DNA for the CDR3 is TGTGCCAGCAGGGTTAGCGGGGGCTCCTACAATGAGCAGTTCTTC.

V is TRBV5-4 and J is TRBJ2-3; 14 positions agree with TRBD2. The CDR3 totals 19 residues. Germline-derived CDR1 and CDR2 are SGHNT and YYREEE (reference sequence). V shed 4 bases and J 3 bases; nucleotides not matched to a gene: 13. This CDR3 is CASSQTSGRAKAETDTQYF. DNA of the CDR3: TGTGCCAGCAGCCAGACTAGCGGGAGGGCTAAAGCGGAAACAGATACGCAGTATTTT.

The CDR3 region is CATSSGQIRGYTF. CDR3 nucleotides: TGTGCCACCAGCAGTGGCCAGATCCGTGGCTACACCTTC. This chain links TRBV15 with TRBJ1-2, with unresolved D. The germline gives CDR1 LNHNV, CDR2 YYDKDF (reference sequence). V shed 3 bases and J shed 7 bases, with 12 bases lying between them. The CDR3 length is 13 residues.

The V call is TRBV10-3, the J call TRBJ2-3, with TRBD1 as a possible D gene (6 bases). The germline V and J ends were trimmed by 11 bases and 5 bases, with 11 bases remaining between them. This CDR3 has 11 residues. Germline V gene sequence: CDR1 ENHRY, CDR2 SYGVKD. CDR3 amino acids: CADPRGDTQYF. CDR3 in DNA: TGTGCCGACCCCAGGGGAGATACGCAGTATTTT.

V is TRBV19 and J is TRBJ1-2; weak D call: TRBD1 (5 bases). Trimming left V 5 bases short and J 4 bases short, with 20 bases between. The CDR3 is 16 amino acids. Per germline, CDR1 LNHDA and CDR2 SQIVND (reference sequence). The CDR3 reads CASSPSGGTLVYGYTF. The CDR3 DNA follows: TGTGCCAGTAGTCCCTCTGGGGGAACCCTAGTCTATGGCTACACCTTC.

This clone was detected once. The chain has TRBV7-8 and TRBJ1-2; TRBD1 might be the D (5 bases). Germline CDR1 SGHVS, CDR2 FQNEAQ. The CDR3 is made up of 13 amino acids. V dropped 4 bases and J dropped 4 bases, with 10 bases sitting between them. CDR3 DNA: TGTGCCAGCAGCTGGGACCGGAGCTATGGCTACACCTTC. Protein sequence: CASSWDRSYGYTF.

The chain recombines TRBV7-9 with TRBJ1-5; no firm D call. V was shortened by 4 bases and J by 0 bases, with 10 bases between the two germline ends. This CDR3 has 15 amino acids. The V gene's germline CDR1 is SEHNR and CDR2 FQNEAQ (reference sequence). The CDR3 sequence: CASSSGEVSNQPQHF. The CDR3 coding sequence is TGTGCCAGCAGCTCCGGGGAGGTTAGCAATCAGCCCCAGCATTTT.

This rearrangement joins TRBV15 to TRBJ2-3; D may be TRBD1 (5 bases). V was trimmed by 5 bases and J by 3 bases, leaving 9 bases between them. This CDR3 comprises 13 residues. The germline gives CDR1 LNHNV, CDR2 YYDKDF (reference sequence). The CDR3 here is CATSPQGTDTQYF. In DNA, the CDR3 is TGTGCCACCAGCCCGCAGGGAACAGATACGCAGTATTTT.

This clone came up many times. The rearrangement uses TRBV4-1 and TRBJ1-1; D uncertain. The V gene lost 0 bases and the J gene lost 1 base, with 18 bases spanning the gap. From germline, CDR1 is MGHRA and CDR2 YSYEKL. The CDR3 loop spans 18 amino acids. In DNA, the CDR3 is TGCGCCAGCAGCCAAGATCGAGGGTTGTGGCAGAAGAACACTGAAGCTTTCTTT. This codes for CASSQDRGLWQKNTEAFF.

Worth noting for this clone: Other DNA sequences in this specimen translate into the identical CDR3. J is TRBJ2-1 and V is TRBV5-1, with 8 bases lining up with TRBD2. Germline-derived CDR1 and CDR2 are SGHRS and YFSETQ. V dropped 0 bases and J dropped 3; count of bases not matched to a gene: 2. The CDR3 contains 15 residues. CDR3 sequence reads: CASSLDTSGYNEQFF. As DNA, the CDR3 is TGCGCCAGCAGCTTGGACACTAGCGGCTACAATGAGCAGTTCTTC.

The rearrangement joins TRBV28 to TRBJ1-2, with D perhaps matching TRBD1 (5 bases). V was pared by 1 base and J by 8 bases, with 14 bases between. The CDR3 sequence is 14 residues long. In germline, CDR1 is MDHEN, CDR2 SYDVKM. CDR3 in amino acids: CASSLFGQGQGYTF. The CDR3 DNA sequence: TGTGCCAGCAGTTTATTTGGGCAGGGTCAAGGCTACACCTTC.

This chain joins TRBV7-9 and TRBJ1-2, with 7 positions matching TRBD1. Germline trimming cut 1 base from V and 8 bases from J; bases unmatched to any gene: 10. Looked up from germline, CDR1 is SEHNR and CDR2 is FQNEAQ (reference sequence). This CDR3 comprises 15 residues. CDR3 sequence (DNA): TGTGCCAGCAGCTTAGACGCGACAGGGCCGAGGGGCTACACCTTC. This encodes CASSLDATGPRGYTF.